The 17 T cell receptor beta chains presented below share a single source sample, sequenced in a study of blood T cell repertoires in COVID-19. TCRdb keeps only in-frame clones here, not all; method: immunoSEQ multiplex PCR. The sample contains some 250,000 clones, around 81% of which appear only once. Sequencing was done on a sample of peripheral blood. All receptors derive from a woman aged 55-75 years with active or convalescent COVID-19.

V usage is TRBV7-9 and J usage is TRBJ1-4, with D perhaps TRBD1 (5 bases). With 5 bases removed from V and 4 bases from J, the gap between germline ends came to 20 bases. CDR1 is SEHNR, CDR2 FQNEAQ, per germline (reference sequence). This CDR3 contains 17 residues. CDR3 region: CASSPRTGTGSNEKLFF. Here the CDR3 DNA reads TGTGCCAGCAGCCCCAGGACGGGGACTGGGAGTAATGAAAAACTGTTTTTT.

The V call is TRBV4-2, the J call TRBJ2-2, with 11 bases identical to TRBD2. Trimming removed 1 base from V and 1 base from J; junction bases left unmatched: 2. This CDR3 contains 17 residues. The V gene's germline CDR1 is LGHNA and CDR2 YNFKEQ. CDR3 DNA: TGTGCCAGCAGCCAAGCTCTAGCGGGGGGGAACACCGGGGAGCTGTTTTTT. Its protein product is CASSQALAGGNTGELFF.

This clone was seen once. The V and J genes are TRBV28 and TRBJ2-2, with 8 bases fitting TRBD1. The CDR3 has 19 amino acids. CDR1 and CDR2 from the germline V gene are MDHEN and SYDVKM. V dropped 0 bases and J dropped 4; count of bases not matched to a gene: 13. The CDR3 DNA is TGTGCCAGCAGTTTATGGGACAGGGTCAGTCGCGATGGCACCGGGGAGCTGTTTTTT. Encoded protein: CASSLWDRVSRDGTGELFF.

The chain uses TRBV3-1 (or the pseudogene TRBV3-2) and TRBJ2-5, with 7 positions matching TRBD1. V shed 1 base, J shed 3 bases, and the junction held 14 bases outside the gene matches. The CDR3 consists of 18 residues. Germline CDR1 is LGHDT and CDR2 is YNNKEL (reference sequence). In nucleotides, the CDR3 is TGTGCCAGCAGCCAAGTTAGGGGGCTACAGGGGCGGGAAGAGACCCAGTACTTC. It is translated as CASSQVRGLQGREETQYF.

The rearrangement links TRBV5-6 to TRBJ1-2; weak D call: TRBD1 (5 bases). The germline CDR1 and CDR2 sequences are SGHDT and YYEEEE. This CDR3 contains 15 residues. Trimming took 0 bases from V and 4 from J, leaving 13 bases between them. The CDR3: CASSLVGRVGYGYTF. CDR3 coding DNA: TGTGCCAGCAGCTTGGTGGGCAGGGTCGGCTATGGCTACACCTTC.

The J gene is TRBJ2-1, the V gene TRBV5-1; TRBD2 might be the D (7 bases). The ends were cut back, 0 bases at V and 2 bases at J, with 12 bases in the middle. Germline CDR1 reads SGHRS; CDR2 reads YFSETQ. This CDR3 spans 16 amino acids. The chain's CDR3 is CASSLVPGGAYNEQFF. The CDR3 nucleotides are TGCGCCAGCAGCTTGGTTCCGGGGGGCGCCTACAATGAGCAGTTCTTC.

The chain employs TRBV6-2 or TRBV6-3 and TRBJ1-2; 8 positions agree with TRBD1. The junction had 5 bases not matched to a gene; V was cut back by 6 bases and J by 5 bases. Looked up from germline, CDR1 is MNHEY and CDR2 is SVGEGT. The CDR3 extends over 13 amino acids. The CDR3 loop is CASSRTGPYGYTF. CDR3 nucleotides: TGTGCCAGCAGCCGGACAGGGCCTTATGGCTACACCTTC.

The genes are TRBV4-3 and TRBJ1-2; 9 bases fit TRBD1. J lost 7 bases, V lost 1 base, and 1 base had no gene match. The CDR3 covers 13 residues. Germline CDR1 and CDR2: LGHNA and YSLEER. In DNA form, the CDR3 reads TGCGCCAGCAGCCAAGGACAGGGGGTTGGCTACACCTTC. Its translation: CASSQGQGVGYTF.

The V and J genes are TRBV3-1 (or the pseudogene TRBV3-2) and TRBJ2-2, with 10 bases lining up with TRBD1. CDR3 length: 19 residues. V lost 0 bases to trimming and J lost 3 bases; unmatched junction nucleotides: 10. The germline V gene has CDR1 LGHDT and CDR2 YNNKEL (reference sequence). The CDR3 sequence: CASSQDVDRGRGDTGELFF. CDR3 nucleotide sequence: TGTGCCAGCAGCCAAGACGTCGACAGGGGGCGAGGGGACACCGGGGAGCTGTTTTTT.

The chain couples TRBV7-9 to TRBJ1-2, with D maybe TRBD1 (5 bases). Germline V CDR1 and CDR2: SEHNR, FQNEAQ (reference sequence). V was trimmed by 4 bases and J by 8 bases, leaving 11 bases between them. The length of the CDR3 is 12 residues. The CDR3 here is CASSYTREGYTF. The CDR3, as DNA: TGTGCCAGCAGCTACACCAGGGAAGGCTACACCTTC.

This chain connects TRBV30 to TRBJ1-1; weak D call: TRBD1 (5 bases). CDR3 size: 16 residues. The germline gives CDR1 GTSNPN, CDR2 SVGIG (reference sequence). The V gene lost 1 base and the J gene lost 0 bases, with 15 bases spanning the gap. Here the CDR3 reads CAWSGPDTFMNTEAFF. CDR3 sequence (DNA): TGTGCCTGGAGTGGACCGGACACTTTCATGAACACTGAAGCTTTCTTT.

This chain uses TRBV2 with TRBJ1-2; tentatively, D is TRBD1 (5 bases). Germline CDR1 SNHLY, CDR2 FYNNEI. The CDR3 runs to 15 residues. V shed 6 bases and J shed 2 bases, with 16 bases lying between them. This CDR3 reads CASSASGGWNYGYTF. In nucleotides, the CDR3 is TGTGCCAGCAGCGCGAGCGGGGGATGGAACTATGGCTACACCTTC.

This sequence joins TRBV24-1 and TRBJ2-1, with 7 bases that match TRBD1. Trimming cost V 9 bases and J 5 bases; bases outside gene matches: 3. Germline CDR1 and CDR2: KGHDR and SFDVKD. This CDR3 is built from 12 residues. The CDR3 sequence: CATGDRDNEQFF. For the CDR3, the DNA is TGTGCCACCGGGGACAGAGACAATGAGCAGTTCTTC.

CDR3 DNA: TGTGCCAGCAGTGAGGCGGGACAGGGGAGGAATGAGCAGTTCTTC. Translation: CASSEAGQGRNEQFF. V gene TRBV6-1 combines with J gene TRBJ2-1, with 10 bases lining up with TRBD1. In germline, CDR1 is MNHNS, CDR2 SASEGT. There are 15 residues in the CDR3. V lost 3 bases to trimming and J lost 7 bases; unmatched junction nucleotides: 6.

J is TRBJ1-1 and V is TRBV10-1; tentatively, D is TRBD1 (5 bases). Germline lookup yields CDR1 WNHNN and CDR2 SYGVQD (reference sequence). Trimming took 8 bases from V and 4 from J, leaving 20 bases between them. The CDR3 extends over 15 amino acids. The CDR3 sequence: CASLRQPDRSTEAFF. CDR3 DNA: TGCGCCAGCCTTCGACAGCCAGATCGGAGCACTGAAGCTTTCTTT.

The chain has TRBV5-1 and TRBJ2-3, with 13 bases aligning to TRBD2. There are 20 residues in the CDR3. The germline gives CDR1 SGHRS, CDR2 YFSETQ. J lost 6 bases, V lost 2 bases, and 18 bases had no gene match. CDR3 bases: TGCGCCAGCAGCTTCCGACCAACGGCCACTAGCGGGGGGGCGGGTGATACGCAGTATTTT. Residues: CASSFRPTATSGGAGDTQYF.

The chain carries TRBV2 and TRBJ2-7, with 7 nucleotides matching TRBD1. Germline V lookup: CDR1 SNHLY, CDR2 FYNNEI. The CDR3 runs to 16 residues. V lost 0 bases to trimming and J lost 5 bases; unmatched junction nucleotides: 10. The CDR3 DNA is TGTGCCAGCAGTGAAGCCGGCACAGGGGAAGGGGACGAGCAGTACTTC. Translated, it gives CASSEAGTGEGDEQYF.